This T cell receptor beta chain is drawn from a study of T cell responses to AZD1222 COVID-19 vaccine. Overall study results and limits: Only a handful of AZD1222 recipients, six or seven in all, had baseline seropositivity. Females outnumbered males among donors, who were mostly white British; clonal diversity was possibly underestimated.

Germline V gives CDR1 SGHTA, CDR2 FQGNSA. The CDR3 has 15 amino acids. Trimming removed 5 bases at V and 3 bases at J, with 17 bases between. The repertoire was sequenced with immunoSEQ multiplex PCR; TCRdb's copy has only in-frame clones and lacks some. The sample holds about 75,000 clones; roughly 84% are singletons and the top ten take more than 15%. Details on this clone: Its cognate antigen is unknown.

The TCR comes from an adult who received the AZD1222 COVID-19 vaccine. V usage is TRBV7-2 and J usage is TRBJ2-7; D is tentatively TRBD1 or TRBD2 (5 bases each). Source: peripheral blood, taken 28 days after the second AZD1222 dose. The DNA for the CDR3 is TGTGCCAGCAGCATGGATGGGGGATTAGGCTACGAGCAGTACTTC. This sequence encodes CASSMDGGLGYEQYF.